These 4 T cell receptor beta chains were sequenced from one sample in a study of T cell repertoires in cytomegalovirus infection. TCRdb recomputed calls from the reads with MiXCR, one row per CDR3 protein. The table shows about 260,000 distinct CDR3 sequences, with 9.1% occurring only once. What was sequenced was PBMCs. These receptors all come from a human donor in good health (CMV status not recorded). Some clones in this sample may be carry-over from other donors' samples.

This clonotype was seen at least ten times. This chain connects TRBV7-2 to TRBJ1-1; TRBD1 might be the D (5 bases). CDR3 length: 15 residues. Germline V lookup: CDR1 SGHTA, CDR2 FQGNSA. Trimming pared 1 base from V and 5 bases from J, leaving 14 bases between. The DNA for the CDR3 is TGTGCCAGCAGCTTAGAAGGGGCGTTGGGGACTGAAGCTTTCTTT. It is translated as CASSLEGALGTEAFF. The entire variable domain, with the rest obtained from reference TRBV7-2 and TRBJ1-1, is as follows: GAGVSQSPSNKVTEKGKDVELRCDPISGHTALYWYRQSLGQGLEFLIYFQGNSAPDKSGLPSDRFSAERTGGSVSTLTIQRTQQEDSAVYLCASSLEGALGTEAFFGQGTRLTVV.

This clonotype was counted ten times or more. The genes are TRBV19 and TRBJ1-5; D is unresolved. Trimming left V 2 bases short and J 6 bases short, with 5 bases between. Germline V gene lookup returns CDR1 LNHDA and CDR2 SQIVND (reference sequence). The CDR3 has 12 residues. The CDR3 spells CASSISGQPQHF. DNA for the CDR3: TGTGCCAGTAGTATATCGGGTCAGCCCCAGCATTTT.

This clonotype came up many times. The chain links TRBV7-2 to TRBJ1-5; no clear D gene. This CDR3 region has 14 residues. V lost 6 bases and J lost 0, with 9 bases in between. CDR1 and CDR2 from the germline V gene are SGHTA and FQGNSA. CDR3 nucleotides: TGTGCCAGCAGGAGCGGAGATAGCAATCAGCCCCAGCATTTT. Protein: CASRSGDSNQPQHF.

To note about this clonotype: This may stem from a read error, because a much larger clone lies one nucleotide away. The chain's CDR3 is CASCQDILWPGGEQFF. The DNA of the CDR3 is TGTGCCAGCTGCCAAGATATATTATGGCCGGGGGGTGAGCAGTTCTTC. This chain uses TRBV14 with TRBJ2-1; 7 bases fit TRBD2. In germline, CDR1 is SGHDN, CDR2 FVKESK. The CDR3 is 16 residues long.